Described below is a single TCR beta chain sequence and its context. In the same sample, other DNA sequences code for this CDR3. How the authors handled the data: Quantification of nucleated cells was approximated via reference gene primer amplification. Data came from immunoSEQ multiplex PCR; TCRdb stores just in-frame clones and leaves some out. The V and J calls and clone size come from that table; D and trimming were worked out from the DNA. The table includes about 300,000 clones, about 83% detected once. The data derive from a study of blood T cell repertoires in COVID-19. Overall study context: Collection of acute and convalescent COVID-19 samples took place in the United States, Italy and Spain. PBMCs, B-cell-depleted T cells, or T cells were the source of the cDNA or gDNA that made up the material.

V trimming: 1 base; J trimming: 4 bases; junction bases outside the gene matches: 6. CDR1 is SGHVS and CDR2 is FQNEAQ in the germline V gene. The CDR3 extends over 16 amino acids. The rearrangement joins TRBV7-8 to TRBJ2-1; 8 bases match TRBD1. The TCR was taken from a woman aged 50 to 60 with acute or convalescent COVID-19. The specimen was peripheral blood. CDR3 sequence reads: CASSLGGRGPYNEQFF. As DNA, the CDR3 is TGTGCCAGCAGCTTAGGTGGCAGGGGGCCTTACAATGAGCAGTTCTTC.